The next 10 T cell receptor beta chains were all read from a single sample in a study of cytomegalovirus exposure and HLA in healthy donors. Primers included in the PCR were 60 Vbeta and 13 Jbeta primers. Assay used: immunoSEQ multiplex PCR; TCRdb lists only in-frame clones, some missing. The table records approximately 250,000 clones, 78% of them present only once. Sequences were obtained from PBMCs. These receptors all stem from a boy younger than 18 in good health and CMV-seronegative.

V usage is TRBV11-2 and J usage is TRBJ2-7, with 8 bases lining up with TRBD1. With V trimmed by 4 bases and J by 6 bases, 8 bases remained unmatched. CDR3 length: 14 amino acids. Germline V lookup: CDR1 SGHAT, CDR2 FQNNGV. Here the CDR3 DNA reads TGTGCCAGCAGCTCGGACAGGGTATCGTTCGAGCAGTACTTC. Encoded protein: CASSSDRVSFEQYF.

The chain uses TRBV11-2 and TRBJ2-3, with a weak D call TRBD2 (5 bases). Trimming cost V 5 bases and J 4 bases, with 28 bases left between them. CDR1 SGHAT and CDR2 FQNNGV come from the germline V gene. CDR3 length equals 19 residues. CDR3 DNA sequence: TGTGCCAGCAGCGGGCTTATGGGCTCGGACGGGGTTTCTGCAGATACGCAGTATTTT. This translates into CASSGLMGSDGVSADTQYF.

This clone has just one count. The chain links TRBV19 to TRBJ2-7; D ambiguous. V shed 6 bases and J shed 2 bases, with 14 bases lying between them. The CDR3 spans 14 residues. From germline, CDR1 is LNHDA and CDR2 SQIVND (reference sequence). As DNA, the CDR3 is TGTGCCAGTAGCGAAACTGCACTCACCTACGAGCAGTACTTC. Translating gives CASSETALTYEQYF.

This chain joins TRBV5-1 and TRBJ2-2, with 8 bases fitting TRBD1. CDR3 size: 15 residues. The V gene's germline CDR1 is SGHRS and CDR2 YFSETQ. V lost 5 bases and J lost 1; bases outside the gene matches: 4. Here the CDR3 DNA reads TGCGCCAGCAGTCCCGACAGGGGGAACACCGGGGAGCTGTTTTTT. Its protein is CASSPDRGNTGELFF. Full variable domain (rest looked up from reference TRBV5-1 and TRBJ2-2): KAGVTQTPRYLIKTRGQQVTLSCSPISGHRSVSWYQQTPGQGLQFLFEYFSETQRNKGNFPGRFSGRQFSNSRSEMNVSTLELGDSALYLCASSPDRGNTGELFFGEGSRLTVL.

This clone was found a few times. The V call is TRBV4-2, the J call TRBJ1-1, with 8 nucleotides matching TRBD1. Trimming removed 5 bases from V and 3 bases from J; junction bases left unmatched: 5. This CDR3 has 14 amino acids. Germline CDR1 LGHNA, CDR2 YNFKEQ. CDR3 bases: TGTGCCAGCAGCAAGCTGACAGGGGACACTGAAGCTTTCTTT. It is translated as CASSKLTGDTEAFF.

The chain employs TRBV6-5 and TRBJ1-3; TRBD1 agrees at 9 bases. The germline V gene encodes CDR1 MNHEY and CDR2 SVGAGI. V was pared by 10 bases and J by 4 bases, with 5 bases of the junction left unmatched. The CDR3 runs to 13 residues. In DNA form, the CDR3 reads TGTGCCACCGGGACAGGGACGGGAAACACCATATATTTT. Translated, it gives CATGTGTGNTIYF.

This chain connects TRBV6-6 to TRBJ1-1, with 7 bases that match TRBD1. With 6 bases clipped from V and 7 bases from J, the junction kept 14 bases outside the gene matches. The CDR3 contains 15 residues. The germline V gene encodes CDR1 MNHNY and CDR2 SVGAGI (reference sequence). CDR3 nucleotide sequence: TGTGCCAGCAGCCTTGACAGGGTTCAGGTGGGTGAAGCTTTCTTT. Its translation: CASSLDRVQVGEAFF.

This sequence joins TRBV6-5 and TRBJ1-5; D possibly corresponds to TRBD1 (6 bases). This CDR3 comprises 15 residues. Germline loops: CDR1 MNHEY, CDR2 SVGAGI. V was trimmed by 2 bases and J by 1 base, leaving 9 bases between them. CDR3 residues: CASSYGRGSNQPQHF. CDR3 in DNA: TGTGCCAGCAGTTACGGCAGGGGAAGCAATCAGCCCCAGCATTTT.

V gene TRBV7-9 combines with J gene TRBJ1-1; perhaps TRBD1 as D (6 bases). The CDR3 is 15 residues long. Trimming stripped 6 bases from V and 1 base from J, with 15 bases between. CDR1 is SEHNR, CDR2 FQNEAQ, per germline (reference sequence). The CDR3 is CASSRHGQPNTEAFF. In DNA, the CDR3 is TGTGCCAGCAGTAGACATGGACAGCCGAACACTGAAGCTTTCTTT.

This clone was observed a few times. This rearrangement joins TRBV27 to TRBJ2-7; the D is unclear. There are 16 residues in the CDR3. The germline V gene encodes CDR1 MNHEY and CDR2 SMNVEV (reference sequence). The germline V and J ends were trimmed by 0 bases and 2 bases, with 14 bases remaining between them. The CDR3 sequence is CASSLSLMAATYEQYF. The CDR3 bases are TGTGCCAGCAGTTTATCCCTAATGGCGGCAACCTACGAGCAGTACTTC.